This T cell receptor beta chain stems from a study of blood T cell repertoires in COVID-19. Study-wide background: Material from acute and convalescent COVID-19 was sourced from the United States, Italy and Spain. From T cells, B-cell-depleted T cells, or PBMCs came the material, which was cDNA or gDNA.

Per the original data handling: Estimation of nucleated cell counts relied on the amplification of reference gene primers. Using immunoSEQ multiplex PCR, the repertoire was profiled, and TCRdb retains in-frame clones only, with some absent. The DNA was the basis for D and trimming; V, J and clone size are from that table. The sample consists of around 65,000 clones, 79% of them appearing once. Between the trimmed V and J ends, which lost 6 bases and 5 bases, there was a span of 4 bases. The CDR3 consists of 9 residues. Per germline, CDR1 DFQATT and CDR2 SNEGSKA (reference sequence). The clonotype comes from a woman of 80 years or more with active or convalescent COVID-19. V usage is TRBV20-1 and J usage is TRBJ1-2; D gene unclear. Sequencing was done on a sample of peripheral blood. In nucleotides, the CDR3 is TGCAGTGCCGGGTATGGCTACACCTTC. Translation gives CSAGYGYTF.